These T cell receptor beta chains were read from a single sample in a study of blood T cell repertoires in COVID-19. Assay used: immunoSEQ multiplex PCR; TCRdb lists only in-frame clones, some missing. The sample contains nearly 250,000 clones, 85% to 90% of which appear only once. Input material: PBMCs or T cells enriched from blood (not recorded which). The receptor set was obtained from a man aged 45-60 years who had been exposed to COVID-19. Both conserved end residues are part of each CDR3. Each record gives: CDR3 DNA, CDR3 protein, V gene, D gene, J gene, clone size. The D gene is left open where the match is weak. Expanded clones get a size class; other rows say once, few or many, or leave the size out.

cdr3_nt: TGTGCCAGCACTTTAGCGGGGGGGCTTGAGCAGTTCTTC
cdr3_aa: CASTLAGGLEQFF
v_call: TRBV2
d_call: TRBD2
j_call: TRBJ2-1
clone_size: NA

cdr3_nt: TGTGCCAGCAGTACGAGACAGGGGGCAAGGGAAAAACTGTTTTTT
cdr3_aa: CASSTRQGAREKLFF
v_call: TRBV6-5
d_call: TRBD1
j_call: TRBJ1-4
clone_size: NA

cdr3_nt: TGTGCCAGCTCCCGGACAGGTAGTAATCAGCCCCAGCATTTT
cdr3_aa: CASSRTGSNQPQHF
v_call: TRBV7-2
d_call: TRBD1
j_call: TRBJ1-5
clone_size: NA

cdr3_nt: TGTGCCAGCTCACCGCTGGGACATTCGGGCGTGGGGGCTTTCTTT
cdr3_aa: CASSPLGHSGVGAFF
v_call: TRBV18
d_call: NA
j_call: TRBJ1-1
clone_size: NA

cdr3_nt: TGTGCCACCAGCAGAAGTCAGGGACAGGGGGCTTTAGACACCGGGGAGCTGTTTTTT
cdr3_aa: CATSRSQGQGALDTGELFF
v_call: TRBV15
d_call: TRBD1
j_call: TRBJ2-2
clone_size: NA

cdr3_nt: TGTGCCAGCTCACCGTCCGTATCGAATCAGCCCCAGCATTTT
cdr3_aa: CASSPSVSNQPQHF
v_call: TRBV18
d_call: NA
j_call: TRBJ1-5
clone_size: NA

cdr3_nt: TGTGCCAGCAGTTACTCGACAGGGGGCCCTTCCGAAGCTTTCTTT
cdr3_aa: CASSYSTGGPSEAFF
v_call: TRBV6-5
d_call: TRBD1
j_call: TRBJ1-1
clone_size: NA

cdr3_nt: TGTGCCAGTAGTATATTATACGACAGGGGGGGAGGCACTGAAGCTTTCTTT
cdr3_aa: CASSILYDRGGGTEAFF
v_call: TRBV19
d_call: TRBD1
j_call: TRBJ1-1
clone_size: NA

cdr3_nt: TGCGCCAGCAGCCCGGACAGGGTAAACACTGAAGCTTTCTTT
cdr3_aa: CASSPDRVNTEAFF
v_call: TRBV5-1
d_call: TRBD1
j_call: TRBJ1-1
clone_size: NA

cdr3_nt: TGTGCCAGCAGTTACATACTGGTACCGGGACAGGGTTTTGAAAAACTGTTTTTT
cdr3_aa: CASSYILVPGQGFEKLFF
v_call: TRBV6-2/TRBV6-3
d_call: TRBD1
j_call: TRBJ1-4
clone_size: NA

cdr3_nt: TGTGCCAGCAGCCAAACAGGGGTGAGTTCACCCCTCCACTTT
cdr3_aa: CASSQTGVSSPLHF
v_call: TRBV3-1/TRBV3-2
d_call: TRBD1
j_call: TRBJ1-6
clone_size: once

cdr3_nt: TGCGCCAGCAGCTTGACAGGCGGAAACACCATATATTTT
cdr3_aa: CASSLTGGNTIYF
v_call: TRBV5-1
d_call: NA
j_call: TRBJ1-3
clone_size: NA

cdr3_nt: TGTGCCAGCAGTGTCGAGGACAGGGTGGGAAAACTGTTTTTT
cdr3_aa: CASSVEDRVGKLFF
v_call: TRBV6-4
d_call: TRBD1
j_call: TRBJ1-4
clone_size: NA

cdr3_nt: TGTGCCTGGAGTGTAGGACAGTTTAGCAATCAGCCCCAGCATTTT
cdr3_aa: CAWSVGQFSNQPQHF
v_call: TRBV30
d_call: NA
j_call: TRBJ1-5
clone_size: NA

cdr3_nt: TGCAGCGTCGTGATTACAGGGGTCGATGAGCAGTTCTTC
cdr3_aa: CSVVITGVDEQFF
v_call: TRBV29-1
d_call: TRBD1
j_call: TRBJ2-1
clone_size: NA

cdr3_nt: TGTGCCAGCAGCTTGGGAGGGTTTGAGACCCAGTACTTC
cdr3_aa: CASSLGGFETQYF
v_call: TRBV7-3
d_call: TRBD2
j_call: TRBJ2-5
clone_size: NA

cdr3_nt: TGCGCCAGCAGCCTGACCGGACAGGGGGAACAAGAGACCCAGTACTTC
cdr3_aa: CASSLTGQGEQETQYF
v_call: TRBV5-1
d_call: TRBD1
j_call: TRBJ2-5
clone_size: NA

cdr3_nt: TGTGCCAGCAGCTCTTTGACAGGTCCCTACGAGCAGTACTTC
cdr3_aa: CASSSLTGPYEQYF
v_call: TRBV7-9
d_call: NA
j_call: TRBJ2-7
clone_size: NA

cdr3_nt: TGCGCCAGCAGCTTGGGAGCCTCCTGGGAGGACTATGGCTACACCTTC
cdr3_aa: CASSLGASWEDYGYTF
v_call: TRBV5-1
d_call: NA
j_call: TRBJ1-2
clone_size: NA

cdr3_nt: TGTGCCAGCAGAAAAAGCAGGGGGCTCGATTCAGATACGCAGTATTTT
cdr3_aa: CASRKSRGLDSDTQYF
v_call: TRBV28
d_call: TRBD1
j_call: TRBJ2-3
clone_size: NA

cdr3_nt: TGTGCCAGCTCTTTTAGCGGGAGCGGAGGAACCGGGGAGCTGTTTTTT
cdr3_aa: CASSFSGSGGTGELFF
v_call: TRBV18
d_call: TRBD2
j_call: TRBJ2-2
clone_size: NA

cdr3_nt: TGTGCCAGCAGTTCCAGGGTAATCGACGAGCAGTACTTC
cdr3_aa: CASSSRVIDEQYF
v_call: TRBV12-3/TRBV12-4
d_call: NA
j_call: TRBJ2-7
clone_size: NA

cdr3_nt: TGTGCCAGCTCACTCTTACAGGGCCGCACCGGGGAGCTGTTTTTT
cdr3_aa: CASSLLQGRTGELFF
v_call: TRBV18
d_call: NA
j_call: TRBJ2-2
clone_size: NA

cdr3_nt: TGTGCCAGCAGCTTAAGGGGGGGTAGCACAGATACGCAGTATTTT
cdr3_aa: CASSLRGGSTDTQYF
v_call: TRBV3-1/TRBV3-2
d_call: NA
j_call: TRBJ2-3
clone_size: NA

cdr3_nt: TGTGCCAGTAGTCTACTCCGACAGGCGCGAGGCTACACCTTC
cdr3_aa: CASSLLRQARGYTF
v_call: TRBV19
d_call: NA
j_call: TRBJ1-2
clone_size: NA

cdr3_nt: TGTGCCAGCAGCCTTACAGGGGATCCAGGGACCCAGTACTTC
cdr3_aa: CASSLTGDPGTQYF
v_call: TRBV7-3
d_call: TRBD1
j_call: TRBJ2-5
clone_size: NA

cdr3_nt: TGTGCCAGCAGTTTTGATGGCGGAAATACGCAGTATTTT
cdr3_aa: CASSFDGGNTQYF
v_call: TRBV27
d_call: NA
j_call: TRBJ2-3
clone_size: NA

cdr3_nt: TGTGCCAGTAGTATTAACTCCCAGGGTAGAGATACGCAGTATTTT
cdr3_aa: CASSINSQGRDTQYF
v_call: TRBV19
d_call: NA
j_call: TRBJ2-3
clone_size: NA

cdr3_nt: TGTGCCAGCTCACCACCGGGCAGGGCACCCGGGGAGCTGTTTTTT
cdr3_aa: CASSPPGRAPGELFF
v_call: TRBV18
d_call: NA
j_call: TRBJ2-2
clone_size: NA

cdr3_nt: TGTGCCAGAATAAAAAAGAGGACAGATGGCTACACCTTC
cdr3_aa: CARIKKRTDGYTF
v_call: TRBV19
d_call: NA
j_call: TRBJ1-2
clone_size: NA

cdr3_nt: TGTGCCAGCACCTTGTGTAGTTGCGGGGCAAATGGCTACACCTTC
cdr3_aa: CASTLCSCGANGYTF
v_call: TRBV21-1
d_call: NA
j_call: TRBJ1-2
clone_size: NA

cdr3_nt: TGTGCCAGCAGCCTCGGGAGGGGGCGAGGAAACACCATATATTTT
cdr3_aa: CASSLGRGRGNTIYF
v_call: TRBV11-3
d_call: TRBD1
j_call: TRBJ1-3
clone_size: NA

cdr3_nt: TGTGCCAGCAGCTTAGGCCGTGGCGGGGAGGCCCTGGGGCAGTACTTC
cdr3_aa: CASSLGRGGEALGQYF
v_call: TRBV7-2
d_call: NA
j_call: TRBJ2-7
clone_size: NA

cdr3_nt: TGCGCCAGCAGCCGTGTAGGGGACTCTAGAGGCTACACCTTC
cdr3_aa: CASSRVGDSRGYTF
v_call: TRBV4-1
d_call: NA
j_call: TRBJ1-2
clone_size: few

cdr3_nt: TGTGCCAGTAGTTCTACTGGGACAGGGGGCGATGAGCAGTTCTTC
cdr3_aa: CASSSTGTGGDEQFF
v_call: TRBV19
d_call: TRBD1
j_call: TRBJ2-1
clone_size: NA

cdr3_nt: TGTGCCAGCAGTCTAAAAAACGGCAGGGGGCCAGCTTTCTTT
cdr3_aa: CASSLKNGRGPAFF
v_call: TRBV27
d_call: TRBD1
j_call: TRBJ1-1
clone_size: NA

cdr3_nt: TGCGCCAGCAGCCTGACAGGACCATACTACGAGCAGTACTTC
cdr3_aa: CASSLTGPYYEQYF
v_call: TRBV5-1
d_call: NA
j_call: TRBJ2-7
clone_size: NA

cdr3_nt: TGTGCCAGCTCACCACTTCTTGCGTCTAATGAAAAACTGTTTTTT
cdr3_aa: CASSPLLASNEKLFF
v_call: TRBV18
d_call: NA
j_call: TRBJ1-4
clone_size: few

cdr3_nt: TGTGCCAGCAGCTTAGGGCTTCACCAGTTCTTC
cdr3_aa: CASSLGLHQFF
v_call: TRBV7-2
d_call: NA
j_call: TRBJ2-1
clone_size: NA

cdr3_nt: TGTGCCAGCAGCCCCCGGGGAGGGGAAGCTTTCTTT
cdr3_aa: CASSPRGGEAFF
v_call: TRBV3-1/TRBV3-2
d_call: NA
j_call: TRBJ1-1
clone_size: NA

cdr3_nt: TGCGCCAGCAGCTGGGGACAGGGCCCAAACTATGGCTACACCTTC
cdr3_aa: CASSWGQGPNYGYTF
v_call: TRBV5-1
d_call: TRBD1
j_call: TRBJ1-2
clone_size: NA

cdr3_nt: TGTGCCAGCAGCCACCGCCGGGACAGACTTTACGAGCAGTACTTC
cdr3_aa: CASSHRRDRLYEQYF
v_call: TRBV14
d_call: TRBD1
j_call: TRBJ2-7
clone_size: NA

cdr3_nt: TGCAGTGCTAGACGCACCGGGGAGCTGTTTTTT
cdr3_aa: CSARRTGELFF
v_call: TRBV20-1
d_call: NA
j_call: TRBJ2-2
clone_size: NA

cdr3_nt: TGTGCCAGCAGTATTAGCGGGAGGGCCACCGGGGAGCTGTTTTTT
cdr3_aa: CASSISGRATGELFF
v_call: TRBV27
d_call: TRBD2
j_call: TRBJ2-2
clone_size: once